What follows are 10 T cell receptor beta chains derived from one specimen sequenced in a study of blood T cell repertoires in COVID-19. Using immunoSEQ multiplex PCR, the repertoire was profiled, and TCRdb retains in-frame clones only, with some absent. The table shows around 140,000 clones, with more than 75% occurring only once. The sample comprised peripheral blood. Receptors originate from a human donor in a cohort sampled during active COVID-19.

The chain is built from TRBV9 and TRBJ2-3; D unresolved. The CDR3 spans 11 residues. Per the germline V gene, CDR1 is SGDLS and CDR2 is YYNGEE. Trimming took 3 bases from V and 7 from J, leaving 6 bases between them. The CDR3 loop reads CASSGANTQYF. The CDR3 DNA reads TGTGCCAGCAGCGGGGCAAATACGCAGTATTTT.

The chain is built from TRBV2 and TRBJ1-1; possibly TRBD1 for D (6 bases). Germline CDR1 SNHLY, CDR2 FYNNEI. The CDR3 is 14 residues long. V gave up 8 bases and J gave up 7 bases, with 20 bases separating them. The CDR3 sequence: CASCKETGFIEAFF. CDR3 DNA: TGTGCCAGCTGCAAAGAAACAGGGTTTATTGAAGCTTTCTTT.

This clone appeared a single time. The chain links TRBV6-5 to TRBJ1-1, with TRBD1 as a possible D gene (6 bases). The CDR3 covers 16 residues. In germline, CDR1 is MNHEY, CDR2 SVGAGI. The germline V and J ends were trimmed by 4 bases and 0 bases, with 15 bases remaining between them. The CDR3 sequence: CASSSGPNRVNTEAFF. In DNA, the CDR3 is TGTGCCAGCAGTTCAGGTCCGAACAGGGTGAACACTGAAGCTTTCTTT.

The chain combines TRBV29-1 with TRBJ2-7; D possibly corresponds to TRBD1 (9 bases). Germline-derived CDR1 and CDR2 are SQVTM and ANQGSEA. Trimming stripped 2 bases from V and 3 bases from J, with 17 bases between. The CDR3 consists of 15 residues. In DNA, the CDR3 is TGCAGCGTTGAAAGCGGGAGACAGGGGGACTACGAGCAGTACTTC. This translates into CSVESGRQGDYEQYF.

V and J are TRBV5-6 and TRBJ1-1; 7 bases align to TRBD1. Per the germline V gene, CDR1 is SGHDT and CDR2 is YYEEEE. Trimming removed 0 bases from V and 1 base from J; junction bases left unmatched: 9. The CDR3 spans 17 residues. CDR3 sequence (DNA): TGTGCCAGCAGCTTGGAGGGGGCAGGTGGACCGAACACTGAAGCTTTCTTT. Translation: CASSLEGAGGPNTEAFF.

The V and J genes are TRBV2 and TRBJ2-2; D gene unclear. The CDR3 is 13 residues long. CDR1 is SNHLY, CDR2 FYNNEI, per germline. V lost 3 bases, J lost 7 bases, and 9 bases lay in between. The CDR3 nucleotides are TGTGCCAGCAGTGACTTTAGAGACGGGGAGCTGTTTTTT. It specifies CASSDFRDGELFF.

The V call is TRBV30, the J call TRBJ2-3; unclear D gene. The CDR3 spans 15 residues. With 0 bases removed from V and 1 base from J, the gap between germline ends came to 11 bases. Germline assignment: CDR1 GTSNPN and CDR2 SVGIG (reference sequence). CDR3 sequence (DNA): TGTGCCTGGAGTGTAGGCGGATCTGGCACAGATACGCAGTATTTT. It specifies CAWSVGGSGTDTQYF. Full variable domain (missing parts from reference TRBV30 and TRBJ2-3): SQTIHQWPATLVQPVGSPLSLECTVEGTSNPNLYWYRQAAGRGLQLLFYSVGIGQISSEVPQNLSASRPQDRQFILSSKKLLLSDSGFYLCAWSVGGSGTDTQYFGPGTRLTVL.

The chain employs TRBV30 and TRBJ1-2; tentative D call: TRBD1 (6 bases). Germline V lookup: CDR1 GTSNPN, CDR2 SVGIG (reference sequence). This CDR3 comprises 13 residues. V lost 5 bases and J 0 bases, leaving 10 bases between the germline ends. CDR3 sequence (DNA): TGTGCCTGGGGTACAGGGTCTAACTATGGCTACACCTTC. Its translation is CAWGTGSNYGYTF.

V gene TRBV6-6 combines with J gene TRBJ1-5, with a possible D match to TRBD1 (6 bases). The CDR3 contains 15 residues. Germline CDR1 MNHNY, CDR2 SVGAGI (reference sequence). Trimming removed 2 bases from V and 4 bases from J, with 12 bases in between. The CDR3 region is CASSYQGKGNQPQHF. Here the CDR3 DNA reads TGTGCCAGCAGTTACCAGGGGAAAGGTAATCAGCCCCAGCATTTT.

The V gene is TRBV7-9, the J gene TRBJ2-5, with D perhaps matching TRBD2 (5 bases). The CDR3 sequence is 15 residues long. Between the trimmed V and J ends, which lost 0 bases and 7 bases, there was a span of 15 bases. CDR1 and CDR2 (germline): SEHNR, FQNEAQ (reference sequence). The CDR3 loop is CASSLAGAVVGTQYF. The CDR3 DNA reads as TGTGCCAGCAGCTTAGCAGGAGCGGTCGTAGGGACCCAGTACTTC.